Below, 32 T cell receptor beta chains from the same sample are listed, as sequenced in a study of shared clonotypes between healthy human individuals. CD45RO negativity and positive selection for CCR7 defined naive CD8 cells, a population that excluded terminally differentiated effector memory CD45RA+ cells. Sequenced by immunoSEQ multiplex PCR; TCRdb stores in-frame clones only, minus some. This table has 1.5 million to 2.5 million clones, approximately 95% appearing once. Material: naive CD8+ T cells sorted from blood. These receptors were collected from a man between 18 and 29 years old in good health.

V and J are TRBV7-9 and TRBJ2-1; 10 bases agree with TRBD2. The trim removed 1 base at V and 5 bases at J, leaving 8 bases unmatched. The germline gives CDR1 SEHNR, CDR2 FQNEAQ (reference sequence). The CDR3 sequence is 17 residues long. CDR3 sequence: CASSLGYIAGGHNEQFF. DNA of the CDR3: TGTGCCAGCAGCTTAGGGTACATAGCGGGGGGCCACAATGAGCAGTTCTTC.

The V gene is TRBV11-2, the J gene TRBJ2-7; the match to TRBD2 covers 12 bases. This CDR3 region has 15 residues. The V segment lost 5 bases and the J segment 5 bases; nucleotides outside the gene matches: 7. CDR1 and CDR2 from the germline V gene are SGHAT and FQNNGV. Here the CDR3 reads CASSVLAGGSDEQYF. The CDR3 DNA sequence: TGTGCCAGCAGCGTGCTAGCGGGAGGGTCTGACGAGCAGTACTTC. The full variable domain, with the rest looked up from reference TRBV11-2 and TRBJ2-7, is EAGVAQSPRYKIIEKRQSVAFWCNPISGHATLYWYQQILGQGPKLLIQFQNNGVVDDSQLPKDRFSAERLKGVDSTLKIQPAKLEDSAVYLCASSVLAGGSDEQYFGPGTRLTVT.

The rearrangement uses TRBV9 and TRBJ1-4; a possible D gene is TRBD1 (5 bases). Per the germline V gene, CDR1 is SGDLS and CDR2 is YYNGEE. V lost 4 bases to trimming and J lost 6 bases, with 16 bases between them. The CDR3 length is 15 residues. The DNA for the CDR3 is TGTGCCAGCAGCTCACGGGGGGACCTGGATGAAAAACTGTTTTTT. Amino acid sequence: CASSSRGDLDEKLFF.

The CDR3 protein is CASSLDRRNEQFF. In nucleotides, the CDR3 is TGTGCCAGCAGTCTGGACAGACGAAATGAGCAGTTCTTC. V gene TRBV6-6 combines with J gene TRBJ2-1; TRBD1 might be the D (6 bases). This CDR3 region has 13 residues. Per germline, CDR1 MNHNY and CDR2 SVGAGI (reference sequence). Trimming stripped 5 bases from V and 7 bases from J, with 12 bases between.

V is TRBV19 and J is TRBJ2-7; a weak D match, TRBD2 (5 bases). The V gene lost 6 bases and the J gene lost 6 bases, with 15 bases spanning the gap. The CDR3 sequence is 13 residues long. Germline V gene sequence: CDR1 LNHDA, CDR2 SQIVND (reference sequence). The CDR3 DNA sequence: TGTGCCAGTAGCCCCGCCCTAGCTGTCGAGCAGTACTTC. Its protein is CASSPALAVEQYF.

The chain recombines TRBV28 with TRBJ2-1, with TRBD2 identical over 14 bases. The J segment lost 5 bases and the V segment lost 3 bases, leaving 6 bases of the junction unmatched. CDR3 length equals 17 residues. Germline CDR1 is MDHEN and CDR2 is SYDVKM. This CDR3 is CASSLKTSGGADNEQFF. CDR3 sequence (DNA): TGTGCCAGCAGTTTGAAGACTAGCGGGGGGGCCGACAATGAGCAGTTCTTC.

The chain combines TRBV6-6 with TRBJ1-2, with a tentative D call TRBD1 (5 bases). V lost 0 bases to trimming and J lost 4 bases, with 12 bases between them. The length of the CDR3 is 15 residues. Germline CDR1 is MNHNY and CDR2 is SVGAGI (reference sequence). CDR3 residues: CASSYSMTQGYGYTF. The DNA for the CDR3 is TGTGCCAGCAGTTACTCGATGACGCAGGGCTATGGCTACACCTTC.

The chain employs TRBV5-6 and TRBJ1-5; 8 nucleotides align to TRBD1. The junction had 10 bases not matched to a gene; V was cut back by 4 bases and J by 1 base. CDR3 length equals 17 residues. Per the germline V gene, CDR1 is SGHDT and CDR2 is YYEEEE. The DNA for the CDR3 is TGTGCCAGCAGCACTCGGACAGGGATTGGAAGCAATCAGCCCCAGCATTTT. Encoded protein: CASSTRTGIGSNQPQHF.

The V gene is TRBV10-3, the J gene TRBJ2-2, with 9 bases matching TRBD1. The germline V gene encodes CDR1 ENHRY and CDR2 SYGVKD. This CDR3 is built from 17 residues. The junction had 9 bases not matched to a gene; V was cut back by 3 bases and J by 4 bases. The CDR3 sequence is CAISETTGGAGTGELFF. In nucleotides, the CDR3 is TGTGCCATCAGTGAAACCACAGGGGGCGCGGGCACCGGGGAGCTGTTTTTT.

The V call is TRBV2, the J call TRBJ2-3, with D possibly being TRBD1 (6 bases). This CDR3 contains 15 residues. Trimming cost V 4 bases and J 1 base, with 12 bases left between them. Germline V CDR1 and CDR2: SNHLY, FYNNEI. The CDR3, as DNA: TGTGCCAGCAGTGCCGTGACAGGTGGCACAGATACGCAGTATTTT. Protein: CASSAVTGGTDTQYF.

This clone appeared once. The chain has TRBV29-1 and TRBJ1-2; 8 nucleotides match TRBD1. The CDR3 contains 12 residues. Trimming cost V 8 bases and J 4 bases; bases outside gene matches: 6. Per germline, CDR1 SQVTM and CDR2 ANQGSEA. Here the CDR3 reads CSSWTGTYGYTF. The CDR3 nucleotides are TGCAGCTCTTGGACAGGGACCTATGGCTACACCTTC.

The gene calls are TRBV6-5 and TRBJ2-5, with D uncertain. With 4 bases removed from V and 2 bases from J, the gap between germline ends came to 11 bases. This CDR3 has 14 amino acids. Germline V CDR1 and CDR2: MNHEY, SVGAGI. As DNA, the CDR3 is TGTGCCAGCAGTTTAGCCGGGCCTCAAGAGACCCAGTACTTC. Protein sequence: CASSLAGPQETQYF.

The gene calls are TRBV7-9 and TRBJ1-2; D gene unclear. In germline, CDR1 is SEHNR, CDR2 FQNEAQ (reference sequence). V was trimmed by 1 base and J by 1 base, leaving 7 bases between them. This CDR3 spans 14 amino acids. The DNA for the CDR3 is TGTGCCAGCAGCTTAGACGTGGGTAACTATGGCTACACCTTC. Its translation: CASSLDVGNYGYTF.

The V gene is TRBV14, the J gene TRBJ1-4; D is ambiguous. Trimming removed 1 base at V and 8 bases at J, with 17 bases between. The CDR3 totals 16 residues. The germline V gene encodes CDR1 SGHDN and CDR2 FVKESK. The CDR3 sequence is CASSQGIQPDTEKLFF. DNA for the CDR3: TGTGCCAGCAGCCAAGGGATACAGCCTGATACGGAAAAACTGTTTTTT.

J is TRBJ2-1 and V is TRBV29-1; D is perhaps TRBD1 or TRBD2 (6 bases each). Trimming cost V 8 bases and J 7 bases, with 21 bases left between them. The germline V gene has CDR1 SQVTM and CDR2 ANQGSEA. The CDR3 covers 14 residues. Here the CDR3 reads CSTEWGAVFNEQFF. The CDR3 coding sequence is TGCAGCACTGAATGGGGGGCGGTTTTTAATGAGCAGTTCTTC.

The chain employs TRBV6-4 and TRBJ2-7; the D call may be TRBD1 or TRBD2 (6 bases each). The length of the CDR3 is 14 residues. V dropped 9 bases and J dropped 0 bases, with 15 bases sitting between them. Germline assignment: CDR1 MRHNA and CDR2 SNTAGT. This chain's CDR3 is CAREGGPNSYEQYF. DNA for the CDR3: TGTGCCAGGGAGGGGGGTCCCAACTCCTACGAGCAGTACTTC.

This chain joins TRBV6-5 and TRBJ2-5; D not resolved. V lost 1 base, J lost 2 bases, and 14 bases lay in between. This CDR3 is built from 16 residues. Germline CDR1 and CDR2: MNHEY and SVGAGI. The chain's CDR3 is CASSYWEGSPQETQYF. The CDR3 bases are TGTGCCAGCAGTTACTGGGAAGGGTCACCTCAAGAGACCCAGTACTTC.

The chain combines TRBV6-6 with TRBJ2-1; D possibly corresponds to TRBD1 (5 bases). This CDR3 has 13 residues. Trimming removed 7 bases at V and 4 bases at J, with 11 bases between. Germline values: CDR1 MNHNY, CDR2 SVGAGI (reference sequence). The CDR3 sequence: CASTLDRYNEQFF. The CDR3 DNA sequence: TGTGCCAGCACCCTAGACAGATACAATGAGCAGTTCTTC.

V and J are TRBV6-1 and TRBJ2-7; the D gene is possibly TRBD2 (6 bases). The CDR3 length is 18 residues. Trimming took off 0 bases at V and 4 bases at J, with 22 bases between the two ends. Germline V gene lookup returns CDR1 MNHNS and CDR2 SASEGT. The CDR3 region has the DNA TGTGCCAGCAGTGAAGCGCTTTATTTACTGGGACTCTCTTACGAGCAGTACTTC. This gives the protein CASSEALYLLGLSYEQYF.

The rearrangement links TRBV6-5 to TRBJ2-5; 7 bases line up with TRBD2. Germline CDR1 MNHEY, CDR2 SVGAGI. The CDR3 loop spans 14 amino acids. Germline trimming cut 4 bases from V and 1 base from J; bases unmatched to any gene: 3. The CDR3 DNA follows: TGTGCCAGCAGTTCAGCGGGAATCCAAGAGACCCAGTACTTC. It codes for CASSSAGIQETQYF.

As DNA, the CDR3 is TGTGCCAGCAGTTTTGCCGGGGCCAGGGATGATTCACCCCTCCACTTT. Translation gives CASSFAGARDDSPLHF. The chain employs TRBV28 and TRBJ1-6, with D possibly matching TRBD1 (5 bases). The V end was cut by 3 bases, the J end by 8 bases, with 17 bases between. The CDR3 runs to 16 residues. Germline loops: CDR1 MDHEN, CDR2 SYDVKM.

In its sample, this clone was seen a few times. The chain has TRBV4-1 and TRBJ2-7; 7 nucleotides align to TRBD1. The J segment lost 4 bases and the V segment lost 4 bases, leaving 10 bases of the junction unmatched. Germline-derived CDR1 and CDR2 are MGHRA and YSYEKL. The CDR3 sequence is 15 residues long. CDR3 nucleotide sequence: TGCGCCAGCAGCCTAACCCCGGGACAGACATACGAGCAGTACTTC. Its protein product is CASSLTPGQTYEQYF.

The CDR3 bases are TGTGCCAGCAGCCCTTGGGGGGCTGGTGATGGCTACACCTTC. Translated: CASSPWGAGDGYTF. The V and J genes are TRBV9 and TRBJ1-2; D might be TRBD1 (6 bases). Germline V gives CDR1 SGDLS, CDR2 YYNGEE. Trimming removed 4 bases at V and 6 bases at J, with 16 bases between. There are 14 residues in the CDR3.

The chain links TRBV29-1 to TRBJ2-2; unclear D gene. The CDR3 has 12 residues. Germline CDR1 and CDR2: SQVTM and ANQGSEA. Trimming took off 4 bases at V and 3 bases at J, with 6 bases between the two ends. CDR3 nucleotide sequence: TGCAGCGTTGTGGTGGACACCGGGGAGCTGTTTTTT. This encodes CSVVVDTGELFF.

The chain has TRBV5-1 and TRBJ2-1; D uncertain. Trimming stripped 0 bases from V and 6 bases from J, with 7 bases between. Germline CDR1 is SGHRS and CDR2 is YFSETQ. The CDR3 consists of 13 residues. The chain's CDR3 is CASSLESINEQFF. CDR3 nucleotides: TGCGCCAGCAGCTTGGAGTCTATCAATGAGCAGTTCTTC.

This chain joins TRBV7-6 and TRBJ2-2, with D possibly TRBD1 on 6 matching bases. V lost 5 bases, J lost 5 bases, and 12 bases lay in between. The CDR3 contains 14 residues. The germline gives CDR1 SGHVS, CDR2 FNYEAQ. The CDR3 DNA reads as TGTGCCAGCAGCCCGACAGGTTTAACCGGGGAGCTGTTTTTT. Translation gives CASSPTGLTGELFF.

The chain employs TRBV5-6 and TRBJ2-7, with 7 bases identical to TRBD2. This CDR3 spans 14 amino acids. V was pared by 2 bases and J by 3 bases, with 5 bases of the junction left unmatched. Germline CDR1 reads SGHDT; CDR2 reads YYEEEE. This chain's CDR3 is CASSFGTTYYEQYF. In DNA form, the CDR3 reads TGTGCCAGCAGCTTCGGGACTACCTACTACGAGCAGTACTTC. Variable domain in full (rest from reference TRBV5-6 and TRBJ2-7): DAGVTQSPTHLIKTRGQQVTLRCSPKSGHDTVSWYQQALGQGPQFIFQYYEEEERQRGNFPDRFSGHQFPNYSSELNVNALLLGDSALYLCASSFGTTYYEQYFGPGTRLTVT.

V and J are TRBV28 and TRBJ2-5; D is possibly TRBD1 (5 bases). Between the trimmed V and J ends, which lost 6 bases and 2 bases, there was a span of 16 bases. From germline, CDR1 is MDHEN and CDR2 SYDVKM. The CDR3 totals 15 residues. CDR3: CASRWISDSQETQYF. The CDR3 region has the DNA TGTGCCAGCAGATGGATCTCCGACAGTCAAGAGACCCAGTACTTC.

This chain joins TRBV5-6 and TRBJ1-6; the D is unclear. The CDR3 has 12 residues. Looked up from germline, CDR1 is SGHDT and CDR2 is YYEEEE. The V and J ends lost 6 bases and 6 bases respectively, with 7 bases between them. CDR3 bases: TGTGCCAGCAACATCCCTAATTCACCCCTCCACTTT. Translating gives CASNIPNSPLHF.

The chain employs TRBV7-9 and TRBJ2-3, with D perhaps TRBD2 (6 bases). Germline loops: CDR1 SEHNR, CDR2 FQNEAQ (reference sequence). V was trimmed by 2 bases and J by 5 bases, leaving 17 bases between them. This CDR3 spans 16 amino acids. Here the CDR3 reads CASSLSPGTFKDTQYF. CDR3 DNA: TGTGCCAGCAGCTTAAGCCCCGGGACTTTTAAAGATACGCAGTATTTT. Together with reference TRBV7-9 and TRBJ2-3, the CDR3 gives the full variable domain: DTGVSQNPRHKITKRGQNVTFRCDPISEHNRLYWYRQTLGQGPEFLTYFQNEAQLEKSRLLSDRFSAERPKGSFSTLEIQRTEQGDSAMYLCASSLSPGTFKDTQYFGPGTRLTVL.

The chain is built from TRBV7-8 and TRBJ2-5; D could derive from TRBD1 or TRBD2 (6 bases each). Germline-derived CDR1 and CDR2 are SGHVS and FQNEAQ. Trimming cost V 1 base and J 4 bases, with 13 bases left between them. The length of the CDR3 is 15 residues. The chain's CDR3 is CASSLGGAGLETQYF. In DNA form, the CDR3 reads TGTGCCAGCAGCTTAGGGGGGGCAGGGTTAGAGACCCAGTACTTC.

The table lists this clone with a count of one. The chain is built from TRBV11-2 and TRBJ2-1; D remains unclear. Trimming left V 5 bases short and J 9 bases short, with 8 bases between. There are 11 residues in the CDR3. CDR1 and CDR2 (germline): SGHAT, FQNNGV. CDR3 amino acids: CASSAYGEQFF. DNA of the CDR3: TGTGCCAGCAGCGCGTACGGTGAGCAGTTCTTC. Variable domain in full (rest from reference TRBV11-2 and TRBJ2-1): EAGVAQSPRYKIIEKRQSVAFWCNPISGHATLYWYQQILGQGPKLLIQFQNNGVVDDSQLPKDRFSAERLKGVDSTLKIQPAKLEDSAVYLCASSAYGEQFFGPGTRLTVL.